This T cell receptor (beta chain) was found in a study of T-cell memory formation after mild COVID-19. Whole-study findings and limits: The pre-infection memory compartment contained some responding clones, suggesting cross-reactive memory joined. The second-wave clones peaking on day 37 were not confirmed as SARS-CoV-2-specific.

TCRdb processed the 5' RACE reads anew with MiXCR; each CDR3 protein has one entry. The sample consists of 550,000 to 600,000 distinct CDR3 sequences, roughly 21% of them appearing once. This clonotype was counted a few times. As yet, its antigen is unknown. The CDR3 is 16 residues long. Between the trimmed V and J ends, which lost 2 bases and 0 bases, there was a span of 13 bases. Germline V gives CDR1 SGHRS, CDR2 YFSETQ. The chain is built from TRBV5-1 and TRBJ2-3; D not certain. This clonotype originated in an adult woman who had mild COVID-19 (a few samples of this study predate the infection). Cell type and time point are not known. Sequencing input: PBMCs or a T cell subset sorted from them (not recorded which). The CDR3 coding sequence is TGCGCCAGCAGCTTAAGGACGGGTGGAAGCACAGATACGCAGTATTTT. This gives the protein CASSLRTGGSTDTQYF.